This TCR beta chain was captured in a study of response to subunit inactivated influenza vaccine. TCRdb analysed the RT-PCR reads with MiXCR anew, one entry per CDR3 protein. The repertoire holds 500,000 to 600,000 distinct CDR3 sequences, with 6% to 9% as singletons. CDR1 and CDR2 (germline): KGHSH, LQKENI. CDR3 size: 16 residues. The ends were cut back, 3 bases at V and 1 base at J, with 14 bases in the middle. General observations from the study: T cells newly recruited by each seasonal influenza vaccination are few, the authors suggested.

Concerning this clonotype: Its antigen remains unidentified.

The receptor was isolated from a man between 50 and 69 years old who received an inactivated influenza vaccine. The chain uses TRBV18 and TRBJ2-3; possibly TRBD2 for D (5 bases). Sequencing used PBMCs from blood, obtained about 23 months after vaccination. The CDR3 region is CASSPPGIRGTDTQYF. CDR3 DNA: TGTGCCAGCTCACCCCCGGGGATCCGCGGCACAGATACGCAGTATTTT.